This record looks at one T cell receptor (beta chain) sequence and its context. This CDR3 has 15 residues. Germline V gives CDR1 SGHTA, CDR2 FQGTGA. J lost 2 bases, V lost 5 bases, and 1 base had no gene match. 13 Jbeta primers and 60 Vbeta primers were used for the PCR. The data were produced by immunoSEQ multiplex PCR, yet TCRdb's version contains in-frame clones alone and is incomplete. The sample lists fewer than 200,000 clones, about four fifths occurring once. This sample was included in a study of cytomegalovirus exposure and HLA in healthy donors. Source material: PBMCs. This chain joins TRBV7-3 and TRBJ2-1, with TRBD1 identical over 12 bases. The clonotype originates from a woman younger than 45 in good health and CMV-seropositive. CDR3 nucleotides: TGTGCCAGCAGCCGGGACAGGGGGCCCTACAATGAGCAGTTCTTC. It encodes CASSRDRGPYNEQFF.